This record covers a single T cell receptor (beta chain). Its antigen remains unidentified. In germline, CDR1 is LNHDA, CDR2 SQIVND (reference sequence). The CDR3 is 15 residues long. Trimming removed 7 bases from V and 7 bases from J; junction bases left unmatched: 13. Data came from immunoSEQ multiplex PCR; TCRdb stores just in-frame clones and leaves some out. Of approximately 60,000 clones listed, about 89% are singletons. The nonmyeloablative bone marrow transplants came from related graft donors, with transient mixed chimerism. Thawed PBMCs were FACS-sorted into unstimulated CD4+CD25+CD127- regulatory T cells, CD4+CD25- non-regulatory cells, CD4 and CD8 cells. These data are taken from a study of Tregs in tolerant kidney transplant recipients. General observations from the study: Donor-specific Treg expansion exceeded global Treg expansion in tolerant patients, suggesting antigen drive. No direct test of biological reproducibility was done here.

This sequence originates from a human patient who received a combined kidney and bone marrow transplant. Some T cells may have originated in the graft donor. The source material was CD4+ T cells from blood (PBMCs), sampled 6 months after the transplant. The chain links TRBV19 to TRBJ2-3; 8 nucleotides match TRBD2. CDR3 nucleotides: TGTGCCAGTACCCAAGGACTAGCCGGGGTGAATACGCAGTATTTT. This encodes CASTQGLAGVNTQYF. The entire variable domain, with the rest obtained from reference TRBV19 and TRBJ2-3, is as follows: DGGITQSPKYLFRKEGQNVTLSCEQNLNHDAMYWYRQDPGQGLRLIYYSQIVNDFQKGDIAEGYSVSREKKESFPLTVTSAQKNPTAFYLCASTQGLAGVNTQYFGPGTRLTVL.